This paragraph covers one T cell receptor beta chain sequence. Its antigen remains unidentified. cDNA libraries for TCR alpha and TCR beta, carrying sample barcodes and UMIs, came from 5'RACE with constant-segment primers. TCRdb ran MiXCR on the 5' RACE reads and lists one entry per CDR3 protein. The table lists approximately 400,000 distinct CDR3 sequences, 20% to 25% of them singletons. The sample originates from a study of T-cell memory formation after mild COVID-19. Study as a whole: Most TCR clusters belonged to a single donor.

Notes on the study in general: Pre-infection memory contained some responding clones, which suggested that cross-reactive memory had joined.

Losses at the gene ends were 2 bases for V and 7 bases for J; bases not matched to a gene: 6. Germline loops: CDR1 SEHNR, CDR2 FQNEAQ (reference sequence). This CDR3 spans 15 amino acids. Input material: PBMCs or a T cell subset sorted from them (not recorded which). This chain connects TRBV7-9 to TRBJ1-2, with 11 bases that match TRBD1. The sequence came from an adult woman who had mild COVID-19 (a few samples of this study predate the infection). Cell type and time point are not known. In DNA form, the CDR3 reads TGTGCCAGCAGCTTATCTGGACAGGGGGCCATTGGCTACACCTTC. It codes for CASSLSGQGAIGYTF.